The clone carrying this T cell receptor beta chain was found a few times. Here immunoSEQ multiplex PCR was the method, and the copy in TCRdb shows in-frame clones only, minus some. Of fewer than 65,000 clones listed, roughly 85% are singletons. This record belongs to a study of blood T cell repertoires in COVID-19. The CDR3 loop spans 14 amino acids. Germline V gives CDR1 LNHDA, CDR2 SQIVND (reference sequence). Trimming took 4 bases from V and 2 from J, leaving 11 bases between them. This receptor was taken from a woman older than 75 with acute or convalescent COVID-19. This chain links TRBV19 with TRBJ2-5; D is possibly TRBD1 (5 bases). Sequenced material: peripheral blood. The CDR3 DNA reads TGTGCCAGTAGTAAAGGGGTGGATCAAGAGACCCAGTACTTC. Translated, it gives CASSKGVDQETQYF.